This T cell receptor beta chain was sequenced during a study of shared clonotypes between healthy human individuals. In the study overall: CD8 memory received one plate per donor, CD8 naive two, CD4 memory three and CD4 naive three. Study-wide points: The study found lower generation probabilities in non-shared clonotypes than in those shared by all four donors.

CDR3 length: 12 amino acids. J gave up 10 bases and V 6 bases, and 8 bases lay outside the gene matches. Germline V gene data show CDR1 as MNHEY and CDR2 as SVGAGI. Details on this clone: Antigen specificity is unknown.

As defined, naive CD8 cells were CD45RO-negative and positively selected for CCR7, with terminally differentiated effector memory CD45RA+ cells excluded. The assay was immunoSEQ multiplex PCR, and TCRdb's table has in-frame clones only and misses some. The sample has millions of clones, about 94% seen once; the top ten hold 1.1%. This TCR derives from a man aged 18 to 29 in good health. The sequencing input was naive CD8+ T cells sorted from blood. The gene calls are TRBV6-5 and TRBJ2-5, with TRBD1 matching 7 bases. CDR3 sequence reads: CASRGTVGVQYF. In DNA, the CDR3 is TGTGCCAGCAGAGGGACAGTGGGGGTCCAGTACTTC.